Sequencing of this TCR beta chain was carried out in a study of shared clonotypes between healthy human individuals. General study points: Some clonotypes were shared by all four sorted-subset donors, while others were not shared. The non-shared ones had lower generation probabilities than the shared ones.

TCRdb's table, derived via immunoSEQ multiplex PCR, lists solely in-frame clones and lacks some. The data hold about 2.2 million clones, with roughly 91% observed a single time. In the case of this clone: The antigen is not known.

Naive CD8 populations comprised CD45RO-negative cells positively selected for CCR7, excluding terminally differentiated effector memory CD45RA+ cells. The clonotype originates from a man aged 18-30 years in good health. Some clones in this sample may be carry-over from other donors' samples. Sequencing was carried out using naive CD8+ T cells from PBMCs.

The CDR3: CASSWTSGGSSYNEQFF. CDR3 nucleotide sequence: TGCGCCAGCAGCTGGACATCTGGCGGGAGCTCCTACAATGAGCAGTTCTTC. The chain joins TRBV5-1 to TRBJ2-1; 7 bases map to TRBD2. Trimming took 3 bases from V and 0 from J; bases not matched to a gene: 9. From germline, CDR1 is SGHRS and CDR2 YFSETQ. This CDR3 has 17 residues. Full variable domain (remainder filled in from reference TRBV5-1 and TRBJ2-1): KAGVTQTPRYLIKTRGQQVTLSCSPISGHRSVSWYQQTPGQGLQFLFEYFSETQRNKGNFPGRFSGRQFSNSRSEMNVSTLELGDSALYLCASSWTSGGSSYNEQFFGPGTRLTVL.